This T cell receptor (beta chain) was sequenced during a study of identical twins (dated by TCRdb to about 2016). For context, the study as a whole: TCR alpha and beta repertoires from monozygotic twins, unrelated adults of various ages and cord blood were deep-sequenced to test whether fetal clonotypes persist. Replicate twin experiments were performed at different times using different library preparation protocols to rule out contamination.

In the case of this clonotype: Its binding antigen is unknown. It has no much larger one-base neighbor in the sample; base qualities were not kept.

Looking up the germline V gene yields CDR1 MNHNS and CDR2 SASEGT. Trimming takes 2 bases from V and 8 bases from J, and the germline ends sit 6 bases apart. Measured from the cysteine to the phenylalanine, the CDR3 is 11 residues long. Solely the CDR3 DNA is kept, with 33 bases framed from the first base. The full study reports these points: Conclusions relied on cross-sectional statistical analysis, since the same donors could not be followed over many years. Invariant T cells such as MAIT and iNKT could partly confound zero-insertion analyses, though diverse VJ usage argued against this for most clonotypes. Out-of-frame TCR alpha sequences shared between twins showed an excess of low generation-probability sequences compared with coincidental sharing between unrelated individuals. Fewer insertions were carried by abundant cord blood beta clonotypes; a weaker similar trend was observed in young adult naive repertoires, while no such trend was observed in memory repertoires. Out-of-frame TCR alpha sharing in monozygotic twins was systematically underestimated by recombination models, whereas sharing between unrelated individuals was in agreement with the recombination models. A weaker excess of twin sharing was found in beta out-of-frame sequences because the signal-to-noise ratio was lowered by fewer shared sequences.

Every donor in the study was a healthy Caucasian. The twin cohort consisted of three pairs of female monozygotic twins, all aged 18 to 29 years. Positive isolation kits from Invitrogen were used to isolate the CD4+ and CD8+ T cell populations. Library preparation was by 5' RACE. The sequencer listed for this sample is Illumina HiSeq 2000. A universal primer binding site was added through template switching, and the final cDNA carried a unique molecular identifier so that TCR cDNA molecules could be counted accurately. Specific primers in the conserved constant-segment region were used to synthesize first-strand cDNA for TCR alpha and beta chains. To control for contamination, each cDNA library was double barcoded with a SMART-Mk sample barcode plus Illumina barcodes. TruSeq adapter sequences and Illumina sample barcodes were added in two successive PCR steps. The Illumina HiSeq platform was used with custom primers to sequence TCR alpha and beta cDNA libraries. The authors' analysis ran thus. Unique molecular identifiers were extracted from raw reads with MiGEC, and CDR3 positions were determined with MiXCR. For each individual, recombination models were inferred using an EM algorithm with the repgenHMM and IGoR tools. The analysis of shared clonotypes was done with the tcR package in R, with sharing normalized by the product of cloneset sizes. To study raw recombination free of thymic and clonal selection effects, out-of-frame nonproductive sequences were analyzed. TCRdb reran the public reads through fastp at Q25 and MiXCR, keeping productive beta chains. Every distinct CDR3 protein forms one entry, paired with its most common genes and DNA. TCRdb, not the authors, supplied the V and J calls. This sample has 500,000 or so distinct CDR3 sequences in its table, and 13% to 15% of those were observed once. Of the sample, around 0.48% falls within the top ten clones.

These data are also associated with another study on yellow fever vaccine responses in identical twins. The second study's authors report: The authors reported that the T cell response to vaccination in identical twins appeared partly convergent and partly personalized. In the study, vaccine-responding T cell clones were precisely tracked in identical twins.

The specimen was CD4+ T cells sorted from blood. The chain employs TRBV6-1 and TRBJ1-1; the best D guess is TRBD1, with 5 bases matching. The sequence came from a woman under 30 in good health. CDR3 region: CASSEWTEAFF. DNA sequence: TGTGCCAGCAGTGAATGGACAGAAGCTTTCTTT.